The next 30 T cell receptor beta chains were all read from a single sample in a study of regulatory T cells in long-lasting Graves disease. Time point of the sample: newly diagnosed GD, antithyroid drugs for less than 3 months. The TCR library was made from RNA that had been extracted from PBMCs in TRIzol. According to the study, TCR beta libraries were built with iRepertoire HTBI primers and CDR3-region Arm-PCR. TCRdb reanalysed the multiplex PCR reads using MiXCR and keeps one entry per CDR3 protein. The data hold some 250,000 distinct CDR3 sequences, with about 19% observed a single time. The material was peripheral blood mononuclear cells (PBMCs), obtained at new diagnosis, from a patient treated with antithyroid drugs. The receptors originated from a female donor with Graves disease.

This clonotype was seen repeatedly, ten times or more. This chain links TRBV7-9 with TRBJ2-3; TRBD2 matches at 12 bases. Germline V gene sequence: CDR1 SEHNR, CDR2 FQNEAQ (reference sequence). This CDR3 contains 15 residues. Trimming cost V 5 bases and J 5 bases; bases outside gene matches: 5. The CDR3 DNA follows: TGTGCCAGCAGCCTGACTAGCGGGGGTGAAGATACGCAGTATTTT. Translating gives CASSLTSGGEDTQYF.

This clonotype was detected many times. The chain employs TRBV20-1 and TRBJ1-6; 7 nucleotides line up with TRBD1. CDR3 length equals 17 residues. Trimming took 3 bases from V and 7 from J; bases not matched to a gene: 15. CDR1 is DFQATT, CDR2 SNEGSKA, per germline (reference sequence). In nucleotides, the CDR3 is TGCAGTGCTAGGGATCACCACAGGGGAGTTTTGAATTCACCCCTCCACTTT. Translating it yields CSARDHHRGVLNSPLHF.

V is TRBV2 and J is TRBJ2-7, with a tentative D call TRBD2 (6 bases). The CDR3 has 17 amino acids. Trimming pared 6 bases from V and 0 bases from J, leaving 21 bases between. Germline V gene sequence: CDR1 SNHLY, CDR2 FYNNEI. CDR3 sequence (DNA): TGTGCCAGCAGCTCCCGATTCCCTGCGGGACCCTCCTACGAGCAGTACTTC. Amino acids: CASSSRFPAGPSYEQYF.

This clonotype was recorded many times. The gene calls are TRBV28 and TRBJ2-3; TRBD1 matches at 8 bases. Germline CDR1 is MDHEN and CDR2 is SYDVKM. V lost 2 bases and J lost 6; bases outside the gene matches: 4. This CDR3 has 14 residues. The CDR3 nucleotides read TGTGCCAGCAGTTTACAGGGGGCCCGGGATACGCAGTATTTT. Residues: CASSLQGARDTQYF.

This chain joins TRBV4-1 and TRBJ2-3; unclear D gene. The V gene lost 0 bases and the J gene lost 3 bases, with 13 bases spanning the gap. The germline gives CDR1 MGHRA, CDR2 YSYEKL. This CDR3 contains 16 residues. The CDR3 here is CASSQEERSSTDTQYF. The CDR3 DNA reads as TGCGCCAGCAGCCAAGAAGAGAGGTCCTCGACAGATACGCAGTATTTT.

There are many counts of this clonotype. The chain combines TRBV24-1 with TRBJ2-3; D is undetermined. CDR1 and CDR2 (germline): KGHDR, SFDVKD. This CDR3 region has 17 residues. The V end was cut by 0 bases, the J end by 4 bases, with 16 bases between. DNA for the CDR3: TGTGCCACCAGTGATTTGGGCCGAGGAAGGGAAGCAGATACGCAGTATTTT. As protein: CATSDLGRGREADTQYF.

This clonotype came up a few times. With a much larger clone just one base away, this may be a read error. Likely a read error: the CDR3 ends without its conserved phenylalanine or tryptophan. This sequence joins TRBV28 and TRBJ1-6; D not certain. The CDR3 covers 14 residues. Looked up from germline, CDR1 is MDHEN and CDR2 is SYDVKM. V was clipped by 6 bases and J by 2 bases, with 8 bases between them. The CDR3 here is CASSRETYNSPLHS. Written as DNA, the CDR3 is TGTGCCAGCAGCCGGGAGACCTATAATTCACCCCTCCACTCT.

This chain links TRBV18 with TRBJ1-1; 9 nucleotides align to TRBD1. There are 16 residues in the CDR3. J lost 8 bases, V lost 5 bases, and 15 bases had no gene match. The germline V gene has CDR1 KGHSH and CDR2 LQKENI. The CDR3 protein is CASSATAAGTGTEAFF. The CDR3 coding sequence is TGTGCCAGCTCAGCCACGGCGGCCGGGACAGGGACCGAAGCTTTCTTT.

This clonotype was observed at least ten times. The chain recombines TRBV6-2 or TRBV6-3 with TRBJ2-3, with a weak D call TRBD1 (5 bases). This CDR3 has 15 amino acids. V was pared by 6 bases and J by 2 bases, with 15 bases between. Germline V CDR1 and CDR2: MNHEY, SVGEGT. This CDR3 reads CASRITQATTDTQYF. CDR3 sequence (DNA): TGTGCCAGCAGAATCACACAGGCCACCACAGATACGCAGTATTTT.

This clonotype was picked up many times. J is TRBJ2-3 and V is TRBV7-3; no clear D gene. The CDR3 has 15 residues. The germline V gene encodes CDR1 SGHTA and CDR2 FQGTGA. Trimming shortened V by 2 bases and J by 0 bases, and 9 bases separated the two germline ends. The CDR3 DNA reads as TGTGCCAGCAGCTTAGGGTCTCCTAGCACAGATACGCAGTATTTT. Encoded protein: CASSLGSPSTDTQYF.

In this sample, this clonotype turned up many times. The genes are TRBV5-6 and TRBJ1-1; 8 nucleotides agree with TRBD1. V lost 3 bases to trimming and J lost 5 bases; unmatched junction nucleotides: 9. This CDR3 is 15 amino acids long. Per germline, CDR1 SGHDT and CDR2 YYEEEE. CDR3 sequence: CASSSEHRGNTEAFF. CDR3 DNA sequence: TGTGCCAGCAGCTCGGAACACAGGGGGAATACTGAAGCTTTCTTT.

A remark on this clonotype: This is likely an artifact of a read error, given a far larger clone one base away. The chain links TRBV4-3 to TRBJ2-7; 10 bases line up with TRBD1. Germline CDR1 reads LGHNA; CDR2 reads YSLEER. This CDR3 has 14 residues. CDR3: CASSPDRGGYGQYF. CDR3 coding DNA: TGCGCCAGCAGCCCGGACAGGGGGGGCTACGGGCAGTACTTC.

Ten or more counts support this clonotype. The gene calls are TRBV12-3 or TRBV12-4 and TRBJ2-3, with no clear D. V was trimmed by 7 bases and J by 1 base, leaving 15 bases between them. CDR3 length equals 15 residues. CDR3 sequence: CASTFSQTGTDTQYF. The CDR3 DNA sequence: TGTGCCAGCACCTTCTCCCAGACTGGCACAGATACGCAGTATTTT.

Ten or more counts support this clonotype. The V gene is TRBV6-1, the J gene TRBJ2-7; 7 positions match TRBD1. Germline assignment: CDR1 MNHNS and CDR2 SASEGT. V shed 6 bases and J 1 base; nucleotides not matched to a gene: 6. The CDR3 extends over 14 amino acids. The CDR3, as DNA: TGTGCCAGCAGGAATGCAGGGGGATCCTACGAGCAGTACTTC. This translates into CASRNAGGSYEQYF.

With regard to this clonotype: One base away lies a much larger clone, so this may be a sequencing read error. This chain uses TRBV5-6 with TRBJ1-2; D unclear. The CDR3 is 14 residues long. Germline V lookup: CDR1 SGHDT, CDR2 YYEEEE. The CDR3 loop reads CASREGGRNCGYTF. For the CDR3, the DNA is TGTGCCAGCAGGGAGGGCGGGCGGAACTGTGGCTACACCTTC.

The chain uses TRBV19 and TRBJ1-4; 7 nucleotides line up with TRBD1. V trimming: 6 bases; J trimming: 8 bases; junction bases outside the gene matches: 15. Germline V gene sequence: CDR1 LNHDA, CDR2 SQIVND (reference sequence). This CDR3 is built from 16 residues. CDR3 DNA: TGTGCCAGTAGCCGACCCTTGGGAGGGGGCGCCGAAAAACTGTTTTTT. This encodes CASSRPLGGGAEKLFF.

This clonotype showed up many times. CDR3 region: CASSQVEGASYEQYF. Written as DNA, the CDR3 is TGTGCCAGCAGCCAAGTGGAGGGGGCCAGCTACGAGCAGTACTTC. The chain recombines TRBV3-1 with TRBJ2-7; D possibly corresponds to TRBD1 (7 bases). The CDR3 length is 15 residues. From germline, CDR1 is LGHDT and CDR2 YNNKEL (reference sequence). V shed 1 base and J shed 3 bases, with 13 bases lying between them.

Notes on this clonotype: Since a much larger clone is just one base distant, this may be a read error. V gene TRBV20-1 combines with J gene TRBJ1-1; D remains unclear. Per the germline V gene, CDR1 is DFQATT and CDR2 is SNEGSKA (reference sequence). The V gene lost 3 bases and the J gene lost 4 bases, with 9 bases spanning the gap. There are 12 residues in the CDR3. The CDR3 spells CSAREQTTEAFF. CDR3 sequence (DNA): TGCAGTGCTAGGGAGCAAACCACTGAAGCTTTCTTT.

The rearrangement uses TRBV7-2 and TRBJ2-5, with no clear D. CDR1 is SGHTA and CDR2 is FQGNSA in the germline V gene. This CDR3 spans 14 amino acids. Trimming left V 1 base short and J 4 bases short, with 10 bases between. CDR3: CASSLGSRPETQYF. In DNA, the CDR3 is TGTGCCAGCAGCTTAGGGTCACGTCCAGAGACCCAGTACTTC.

The sample holds many counts of this clonotype. CDR3 protein: CASSFFGDQPQHF. CDR3 DNA sequence: TGTGCCAGCAGCTTTTTCGGCGATCAGCCCCAGCATTTT. The chain has TRBV5-6 and TRBJ1-5, with D uncertain. Germline-derived CDR1 and CDR2 are SGHDT and YYEEEE. V gave up 2 bases and J gave up 5 bases, with 8 bases separating them. The CDR3 loop spans 13 amino acids.

In this sample, this clonotype turned up many times. The rearrangement uses TRBV5-1 and TRBJ2-7; 7 bases align to TRBD1. The germline V gene has CDR1 SGHRS and CDR2 YFSETQ. V lost 4 bases, J lost 3 bases, and 7 bases stayed unmatched. There are 14 residues in the CDR3. The DNA of the CDR3 is TGCGCCAGCAGCCCAAGACAGGGTCACTACGAGCAGTACTTC. Its translation is CASSPRQGHYEQYF.

Many counts were recorded for this clonotype. V usage is TRBV7-2 and J usage is TRBJ2-6; D is unclear. CDR1 and CDR2 (germline): SGHTA, FQGNSA. This CDR3 is 15 amino acids long. Between the trimmed V and J ends, which lost 5 bases and 4 bases, there was a span of 12 bases. The CDR3 spells CASSPRSAGANVLTF. The CDR3 DNA is TGTGCCAGCAGCCCCCGGTCTGCCGGGGCCAACGTCCTGACTTTC.

This clonotype has at least ten counts. The rearrangement joins TRBV3-1 to TRBJ1-5, with D maybe TRBD1 (6 bases). Germline CDR1 LGHDT, CDR2 YNNKEL (reference sequence). V gave up 4 bases and J gave up 4 bases, with 14 bases separating them. There are 15 residues in the CDR3. CDR3 loop: CASSRGQSPNQPQHF. The DNA for the CDR3 is TGTGCCAGCAGCCGAGGACAGTCTCCAAATCAGCCCCAGCATTTT.

A note on this clonotype: A far larger clone is one base from this, pointing to a likely read error. The chain is built from TRBV2 and TRBJ2-5; tentatively, D is TRBD2 (5 bases). CDR3 size: 15 residues. Germline CDR1 reads SNHLY; CDR2 reads FYNNEI. CDR3 coding DNA: TGTGCCGGCAGTTTAGCGCACGGGTCCCAAGAGACCCAGTACTTC. It specifies CAGSLAHGSQETQYF.

This clonotype has ten or more counts. CDR3 DNA sequence: TGTGCCAGCAGCCAAGACTCGGGTTCAGATACGCAGTATTTT. Protein product: CASSQDSGSDTQYF. V and J are TRBV3-1 and TRBJ2-3, with D hard to call. V lost 0 bases, J lost 4 bases, and 8 bases lay in between. Germline CDR1 and CDR2: LGHDT and YNNKEL (reference sequence). The CDR3 has 14 amino acids.

This clonotype was seen a handful of times. The rearrangement joins TRBV6-1 to TRBJ2-2; D tentatively fits TRBD1 or TRBD2 (5 bases each). With 7 bases removed from V and 1 base from J, the gap between germline ends came to 16 bases. The germline gives CDR1 MNHNS, CDR2 SASEGT. This CDR3 region has 16 residues. The CDR3 loop is CASTLRGPVNTGELFF. Written as DNA, the CDR3 is TGTGCCAGCACCCTTAGGGGACCCGTGAACACCGGGGAGCTGTTTTTT.

This clonotype was seen repeatedly, ten times or more. V and J are TRBV4-3 and TRBJ2-6; 7 bases are shared with TRBD1. Germline V lookup: CDR1 LGHNA, CDR2 YSLEER. The CDR3 is 18 amino acids. V gave up 0 bases and J gave up 0 bases; unmatched junction bases: 5. The chain's CDR3 is CASSQDTGAYSGANVLTF. The CDR3 DNA reads as TGCGCCAGCAGCCAAGATACAGGGGCCTACTCTGGGGCCAACGTCCTGACTTTC.

In its sample, this clonotype was seen many times. This chain connects TRBV5-4 to TRBJ2-1, with 8 bases fitting TRBD2. Unmatched junction bases numbered 8, after V lost 3 bases and J lost 3 bases. In germline, CDR1 is SGHNT, CDR2 YYREEE (reference sequence). There are 16 residues in the CDR3. For the CDR3, the DNA is TGTGCCAGCAGCTGGGAGGGACTAGGCAACTACAATGAGCAGTTCTTC. This codes for CASSWEGLGNYNEQFF.

This clonotype was counted only a few times. This may be a read error: a much more frequent sequence differs by one nucleotide. V and J are TRBV6-2 or TRBV6-3 and TRBJ1-1; D not resolved. The CDR3 loop spans 15 amino acids. V lost 2 bases and J 0 bases, leaving 10 bases between the germline ends. CDR1 is MNHEY, CDR2 SVGEGT, per germline. Written as DNA, the CDR3 is TGTGCCAGCAGTTACGTCACACAGATGAACACTGAAGCTTTCTTT. Protein sequence: CASSYVTQMNTEAFF.

This clonotype has a count of ten or more. The CDR3 nucleotides read TGCGCCAGCTCAACTAGCGCCCAAGAGACCCAGTACTTC. It codes for CASSTSAQETQYF. The chain couples TRBV5-1 to TRBJ2-5; 7 bases are shared with TRBD2. CDR1 is SGHRS, CDR2 YFSETQ, per germline. The CDR3 sequence is 13 residues long. The trim removed 7 bases at V and 1 base at J, leaving 4 bases unmatched.